The entry below gives a single T cell receptor beta chain sequence along with its context. This clone has only a few counts. Its binding antigen is unknown. Base-call qualities are not available, and no considerably larger clone is one nucleotide away. The immunoSEQ assay at survey resolution was applied to genomic DNA for sequencing of TCRbeta rearrangements. The paper's processing steps were these. A lowest detectable productive clonotype frequency of 2.59 x 10-5 was observed in the TCR sequencing data. Only productive TCRbeta rearrangements, defined as complete and in-frame sequences, were included in the analyses. Clonality for each sample was calculated as Simpson clonality in the immunoSEQ Analyzer version 3.0. Clones were grouped by frequency into very rare, small, medium, large (1-20%) or hyperexpanded (>20%) categories. Generation probabilities were estimated with OLGA 1.2.3, V-gene circos plots were made with VDJtools, specificities were searched in VDJdb, and CDR3 motifs were identified with GLIPH. The table was pulled from immuneACCESS by TCRdb, which kept in-frame rearrangements only. Such tables lose some clones; where checked, under half of the loss comes from unresolved V genes, and the rest has no known cause. Clone size and the V and J calls come from that table; the DNA yielded D and trimming. This sample comprises 30,000 to 40,000 clones, about 70% of them detected only once. Clones ranked in the top ten supply about 2% of the sample.

Healthy controls were 35 or so blood donors whose buffy coats came from the Finnish Red Cross blood service. All TCR-sequenced material derived from peripheral blood: patient blood samples and healthy donor buffy coats. Peripheral blood mononuclear cells were isolated by Ficoll-Hypaque gradient centrifugation. Magnetic purification was used to isolate CD4+ cells from the buffy coats of the healthy controls. The Gentra Puregene Cell and Tissue kit was used to extract genomic DNA, and a Qubit 2.0 fluorometer was used to measure the amount of genomic DNA. The CDR3 runs 16 residues from the cysteine to the phenylalanine. Only CDR3 DNA is held: 48 bases, read in frame from base 1. Cut back by 0 bases and 2 bases, the V and J ends lie 11 bases apart. Per the germline V gene (reference sequence), MNHNY is the CDR1 and SVGAGI is the CDR2. This sample is drawn from a study of STAT5B mutations in CD4+ large granular lymphocyte leukemia (dated 2022 in TCRdb). Context from the whole study: Among the healthy controls, the CDR3 'QG' motif was associated with a particular HLA allele. The TCRbeta repertoires of CD4+ T-cell large granular lymphocyte leukemia patients were compared with the TCRbeta repertoires of healthy blood donors. Flow cytometry on FACSCanto II or FACSVerse confirmed that purified fractions exceeded 95% purity among lymphocytes. Results the study describes overall, beyond this receptor: The main leukemic clonotypes were found to be private to each patient, although around 24% of the main leukemic clonotypes were detected at low frequency in the non-leukemic repertoires of other patients. The data were not HLA-matched, and the relatively small sample size could explain the higher clonality seen in CD4+ compared with CD8+ T-LGLL. TRBV06-family usage was enriched among the top patient clones (8/27) compared with healthy controls (2/35). Compared with healthy CD4+ repertoires, CD4-sorted patient repertoires appeared more clonal, and this difference remained even after the putative leukemic clones were removed.

Recombination linked TRBV6-6 to TRBJ1-5; a confident D gene designation cannot be given. Sequenced sample: CD4+ T cells from blood buffy coats. The TCR sequence derives from a human donor in good health. CDR3 protein: CASSYSADSGNQPQHF. The DNA reads as follows: TGTGCCAGCAGTTACTCCGCCGATTCGGGCAATCAGCCCCAGCATTTT.